The 7 T cell receptor beta chains listed next were all sequenced from one sample in a study of beta chain features in type 1 diabetes. Investigators reverse transcribed all isolated RNA, so they sequenced expressed TCRB transcripts. Assay: immunoSEQ multiplex PCR; the TCRdb copy retains only in-frame clones and omits some. The data contain almost 350,000 clones, roughly 8% of them singletons. The material sequenced was central memory CD4+ T cells from blood. Receptor source: a woman between 18 and 29 years old in good health.

The rearrangement joins TRBV5-1 to TRBJ2-3; 9 bases line up with TRBD2. CDR1 SGHRS and CDR2 YFSETQ come from the germline V gene. This CDR3 has 16 residues. With 0 bases clipped from V and 3 bases from J, the junction kept 5 bases outside the gene matches. For the CDR3, the DNA is TGCGCCAGCAGCTTGGGTGGTAGCGGGAGTACAGATACGCAGTATTTT. Translation: CASSLGGSGSTDTQYF.

This CDR3 is CASSFSGSRGGELFF. The CDR3 DNA follows: TGTGCCAGCAGCTTCTCCGGGAGTCGAGGCGGGGAGCTGTTTTTT. The chain employs TRBV7-3 and TRBJ2-2; weak D call: TRBD2 (6 bases). V was cut by 3 bases and J by 7 bases, with 15 bases left in between. CDR3 length: 15 residues. Germline V gene data show CDR1 as SGHTA and CDR2 as FQGTGA.

J is TRBJ2-3 and V is TRBV7-9; either TRBD1 or TRBD2 may fit D (5 bases each). The V gene lost 3 bases and the J gene lost 5 bases, with 18 bases spanning the gap. Germline assignment: CDR1 SEHNR and CDR2 FQNEAQ (reference sequence). The CDR3 totals 16 residues. CDR3 in amino acids: CASSFLGIVGGDTQYF. In nucleotides, the CDR3 is TGTGCCAGCAGCTTCCTCGGGATTGTTGGGGGAGATACGCAGTATTTT. The full variable domain, with the rest looked up from reference TRBV7-9 and TRBJ2-3, is DTGVSQNPRHKITKRGQNVTFRCDPISEHNRLYWYRQTLGQGPEFLTYFQNEAQLEKSRLLSDRFSAERPKGSFSTLEIQRTEQGDSAMYLCASSFLGIVGGDTQYFGPGTRLTVL.

This clone appeared a few times. The chain carries TRBV7-2 and TRBJ2-1; possibly TRBD2 for D (5 bases). The germline CDR1 and CDR2 sequences are SGHTA and FQGNSA. Trimming left V 6 bases short and J 0 bases short, with 12 bases between. The CDR3 sequence is 15 residues long. DNA for the CDR3: TGTGCCAGCAGGAAAGGAGGCGACTCCTACAATGAGCAGTTCTTC. Amino acid sequence: CASRKGGDSYNEQFF. Supplemented by reference TRBV7-2 and TRBJ2-1, the full variable domain reads GAGVSQSPSNKVTEKGKDVELRCDPISGHTALYWYRQSLGQGLEFLIYFQGNSAPDKSGLPSDRFSAERTGGSVSTLTIQRTQQEDSAVYLCASRKGGDSYNEQFFGPGTRLTVL.

In this sample, this clone turned up a few times. The CDR3 DNA is TGTGCCACCAGCAGTGGGGGACCCCCGTCCTACGAGCAGTACTTC. This codes for CATSSGGPPSYEQYF. The chain couples TRBV15 to TRBJ2-7, with D perhaps assigned TRBD1 or TRBD2 (5 bases each). This CDR3 comprises 15 residues. Germline V lookup: CDR1 LNHNV, CDR2 YYDKDF (reference sequence). The V end lost 3 bases, the J end lost 1 base, and 13 bases lay between the germline ends.

J is TRBJ2-3 and V is TRBV10-2; perhaps TRBD1 as D (6 bases). Trimming shortened V by 5 bases and J by 6 bases, and 9 bases separated the two germline ends. Germline CDR1 is WSHSY and CDR2 is SAAADI. This CDR3 spans 12 amino acids. Here the CDR3 reads CASSPQGDTQYF. CDR3 DNA: TGCGCCAGCAGTCCGCAGGGGGATACGCAGTATTTT.

This clone occurred many times. CDR3 sequence (DNA): TGCGCCAGCAGCGATCCGAGCTCTGGGGCCAACGTCCTGACTTTC. Translated, it gives CASSDPSSGANVLTF. J is TRBJ2-6 and V is TRBV5-1; D is ambiguous. CDR3 length equals 15 residues. V lost 4 bases to trimming and J lost 0 bases, with 8 bases between them. Per the germline V gene, CDR1 is SGHRS and CDR2 is YFSETQ. Full variable domain (rest looked up from reference TRBV5-1 and TRBJ2-6): KAGVTQTPRYLIKTRGQQVTLSCSPISGHRSVSWYQQTPGQGLQFLFEYFSETQRNKGNFPGRFSGRQFSNSRSEMNVSTLELGDSALYLCASSDPSSGANVLTFGAGSRLTVL.